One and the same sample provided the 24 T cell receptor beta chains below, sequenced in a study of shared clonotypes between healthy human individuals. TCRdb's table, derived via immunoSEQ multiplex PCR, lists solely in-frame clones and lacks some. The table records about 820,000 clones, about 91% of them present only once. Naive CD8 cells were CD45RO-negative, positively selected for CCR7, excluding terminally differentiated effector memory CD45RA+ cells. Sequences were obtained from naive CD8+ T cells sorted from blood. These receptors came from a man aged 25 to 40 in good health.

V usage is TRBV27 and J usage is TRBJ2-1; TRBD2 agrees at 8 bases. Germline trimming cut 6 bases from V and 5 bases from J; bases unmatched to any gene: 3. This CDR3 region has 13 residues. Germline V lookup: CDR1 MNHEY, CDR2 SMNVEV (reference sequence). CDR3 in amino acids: CASRGTRDNEQFF. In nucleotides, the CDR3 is TGTGCCAGCAGGGGGACTAGGGACAATGAGCAGTTCTTC.

The CDR3 bases are TGTGCCAGCCGACCGAGCGGGCGGGCCTCCTACAATGAGCAGTTCTTC. Its protein product is CASRPSGRASYNEQFF. This chain joins TRBV25-1 and TRBJ2-1; the D gene is possibly TRBD2 (6 bases). The germline V and J ends were trimmed by 8 bases and 0 bases, with 17 bases remaining between them. Germline V gene data show CDR1 as MGHDK and CDR2 as SYGVNS. This CDR3 has 16 amino acids. Drawing the rest from reference TRBV25-1 and TRBJ2-1, the complete variable domain is EADIYQTPRYLVIGTGKKITLECSQTMGHDKMYWYQQDPGMELHLIHYSYGVNSTEKGDLSSESTVSRIRTEHFPLTLESARPSHTSQYLCASRPSGRASYNEQFFGPGTRLTVL.

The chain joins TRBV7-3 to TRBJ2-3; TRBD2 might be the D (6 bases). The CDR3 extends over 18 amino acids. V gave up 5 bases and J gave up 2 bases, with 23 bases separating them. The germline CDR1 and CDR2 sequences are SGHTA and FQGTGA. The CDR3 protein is CASSPIGGRLSVTDTQYF. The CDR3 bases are TGTGCCAGCAGCCCGATCGGGGGACGCTTATCCGTCACAGATACGCAGTATTTT.

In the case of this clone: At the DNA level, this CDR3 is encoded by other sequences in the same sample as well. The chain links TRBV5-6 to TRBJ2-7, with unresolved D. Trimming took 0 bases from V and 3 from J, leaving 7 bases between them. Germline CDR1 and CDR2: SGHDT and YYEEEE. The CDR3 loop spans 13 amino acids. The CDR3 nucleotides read TGTGCCAGCAGCTTGGAACCGAACTACGAGCAGTACTTC. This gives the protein CASSLEPNYEQYF.

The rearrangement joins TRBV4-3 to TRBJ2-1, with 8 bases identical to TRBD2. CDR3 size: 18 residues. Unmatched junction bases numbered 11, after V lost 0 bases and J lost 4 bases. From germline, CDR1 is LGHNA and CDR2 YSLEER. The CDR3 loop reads CASSQDPSSGSRYNEQFF. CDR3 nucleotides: TGCGCCAGCAGCCAAGATCCCTCCAGCGGGAGCCGGTACAATGAGCAGTTCTTC.

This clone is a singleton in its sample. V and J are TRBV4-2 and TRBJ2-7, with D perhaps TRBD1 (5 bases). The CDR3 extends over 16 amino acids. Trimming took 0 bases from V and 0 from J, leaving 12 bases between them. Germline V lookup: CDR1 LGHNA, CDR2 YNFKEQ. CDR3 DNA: TGTGCCAGCAGCCAAGAAATGACAGCCGGCTCCTACGAGCAGTACTTC. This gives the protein CASSQEMTAGSYEQYF.

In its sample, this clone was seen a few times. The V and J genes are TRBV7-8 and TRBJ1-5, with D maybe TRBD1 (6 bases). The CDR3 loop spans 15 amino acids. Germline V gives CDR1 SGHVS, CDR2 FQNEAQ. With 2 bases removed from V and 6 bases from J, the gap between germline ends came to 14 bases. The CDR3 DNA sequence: TGTGCCAGCAGCTTACCGGGGGCTTCGAGTCAGCCCCAGCATTTT. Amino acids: CASSLPGASSQPQHF.

CDR3 residues: CASSGGYREGSNQPQHF. CDR3 sequence (DNA): TGTGCCAGCAGTGGGGGGTACAGGGAGGGGAGCAATCAGCCCCAGCATTTT. The V and J genes are TRBV2 and TRBJ1-5; TRBD1 is a possible D gene (6 bases). Germline loops: CDR1 SNHLY, CDR2 FYNNEI. V lost 4 bases to trimming and J lost 1 base, with 17 bases between them. CDR3 size: 17 residues.

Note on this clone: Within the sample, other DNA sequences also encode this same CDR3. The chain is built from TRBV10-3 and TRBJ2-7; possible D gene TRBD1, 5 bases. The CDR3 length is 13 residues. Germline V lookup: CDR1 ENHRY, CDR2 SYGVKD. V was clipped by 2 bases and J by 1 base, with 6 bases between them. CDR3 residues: CAISEGASYEQYF. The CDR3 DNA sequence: TGTGCCATCAGTGAGGGGGCGTCCTACGAGCAGTACTTC.

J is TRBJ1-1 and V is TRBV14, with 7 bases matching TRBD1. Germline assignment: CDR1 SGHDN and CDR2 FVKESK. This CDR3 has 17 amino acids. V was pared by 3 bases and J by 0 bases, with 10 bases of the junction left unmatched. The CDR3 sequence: CASSQARGGWMNTEAFF. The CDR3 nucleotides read TGTGCCAGCAGCCAGGCGAGAGGGGGCTGGATGAACACTGAAGCTTTCTTT.

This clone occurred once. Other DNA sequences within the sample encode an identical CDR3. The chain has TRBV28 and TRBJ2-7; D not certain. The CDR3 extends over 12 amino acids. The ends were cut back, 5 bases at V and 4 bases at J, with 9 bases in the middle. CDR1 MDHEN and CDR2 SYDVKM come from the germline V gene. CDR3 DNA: TGTGCCAGCAGTCTATCGGGTTACGAGCAGTACTTC. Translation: CASSLSGYEQYF.

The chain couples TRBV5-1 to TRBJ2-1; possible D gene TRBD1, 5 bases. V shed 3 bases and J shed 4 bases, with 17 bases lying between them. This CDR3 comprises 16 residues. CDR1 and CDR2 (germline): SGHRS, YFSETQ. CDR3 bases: TGCGCCAGCAGCTACGCAGGGAACCCTGCTTACAATGAGCAGTTCTTC. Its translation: CASSYAGNPAYNEQFF. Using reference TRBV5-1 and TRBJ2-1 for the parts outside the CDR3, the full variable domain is KAGVTQTPRYLIKTRGQQVTLSCSPISGHRSVSWYQQTPGQGLQFLFEYFSETQRNKGNFPGRFSGRQFSNSRSEMNVSTLELGDSALYLCASSYAGNPAYNEQFFGPGTRLTVL.

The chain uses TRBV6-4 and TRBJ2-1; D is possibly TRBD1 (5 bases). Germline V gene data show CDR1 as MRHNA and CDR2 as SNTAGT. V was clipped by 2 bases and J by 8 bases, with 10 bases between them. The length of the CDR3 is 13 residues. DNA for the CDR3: TGTGCCAGCAGTGACGCCAGGGCAGATGAGCAGTTCTTC. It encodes CASSDARADEQFF.

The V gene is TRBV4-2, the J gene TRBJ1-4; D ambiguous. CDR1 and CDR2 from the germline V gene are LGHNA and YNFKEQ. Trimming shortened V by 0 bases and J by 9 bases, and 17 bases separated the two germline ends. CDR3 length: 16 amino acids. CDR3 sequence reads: CASSQDVEDGVQKLFF. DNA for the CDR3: TGTGCCAGCAGCCAAGATGTGGAGGATGGGGTTCAAAAACTGTTTTTT.

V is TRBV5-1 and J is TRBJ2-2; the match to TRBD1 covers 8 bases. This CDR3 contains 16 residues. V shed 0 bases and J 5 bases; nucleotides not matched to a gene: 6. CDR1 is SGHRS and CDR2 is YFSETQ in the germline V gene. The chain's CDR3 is CASSLALTGATGELFF. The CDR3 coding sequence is TGCGCCAGCAGCTTGGCCTTGACAGGGGCAACCGGGGAGCTGTTTTTT.

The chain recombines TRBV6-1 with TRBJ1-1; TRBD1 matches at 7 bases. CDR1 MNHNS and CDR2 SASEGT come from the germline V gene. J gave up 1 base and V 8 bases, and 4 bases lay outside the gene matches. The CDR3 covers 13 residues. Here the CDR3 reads CASGDSQNTEAFF. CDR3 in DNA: TGTGCCAGCGGGGACAGTCAGAACACTGAAGCTTTCTTT.

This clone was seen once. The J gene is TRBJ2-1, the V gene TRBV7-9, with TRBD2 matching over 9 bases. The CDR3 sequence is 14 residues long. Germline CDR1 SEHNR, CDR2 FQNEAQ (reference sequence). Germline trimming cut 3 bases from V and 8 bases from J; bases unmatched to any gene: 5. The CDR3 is CASSFSGRSYEQFF. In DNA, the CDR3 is TGTGCCAGCAGCTTTAGCGGGAGAAGCTATGAGCAGTTCTTC.

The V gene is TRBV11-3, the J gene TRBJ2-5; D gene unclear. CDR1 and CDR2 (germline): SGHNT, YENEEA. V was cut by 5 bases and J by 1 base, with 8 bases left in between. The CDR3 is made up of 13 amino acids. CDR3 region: CASSEPLQETQYF. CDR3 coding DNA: TGTGCCAGCAGCGAGCCCCTCCAAGAGACCCAGTACTTC.

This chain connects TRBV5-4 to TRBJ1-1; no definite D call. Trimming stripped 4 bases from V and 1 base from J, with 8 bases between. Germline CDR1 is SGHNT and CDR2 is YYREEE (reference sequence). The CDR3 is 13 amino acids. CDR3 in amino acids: CASSPEGNTEAFF. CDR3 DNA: TGTGCCAGCAGCCCCGAGGGGAACACTGAAGCTTTCTTT.

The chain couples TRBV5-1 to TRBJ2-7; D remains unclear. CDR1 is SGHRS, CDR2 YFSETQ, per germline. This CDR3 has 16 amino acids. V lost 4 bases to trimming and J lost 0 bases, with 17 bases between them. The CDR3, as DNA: TGCGCCAGCAGCCCCGAATTGGGGTTAGACTCCTACGAGCAGTACTTC. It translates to CASSPELGLDSYEQYF.

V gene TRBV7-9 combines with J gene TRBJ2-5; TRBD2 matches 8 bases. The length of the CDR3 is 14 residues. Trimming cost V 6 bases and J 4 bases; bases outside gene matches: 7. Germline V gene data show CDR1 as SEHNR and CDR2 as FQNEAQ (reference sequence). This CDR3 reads CASSSSGRSETQYF. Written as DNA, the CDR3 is TGTGCCAGCAGTTCGAGCGGGAGATCAGAGACCCAGTACTTC.

The CDR3 DNA reads TGCAGCGTTGAAAACAGGGAATCCTACAATGAGCAGTTCTTC. Translating it yields CSVENRESYNEQFF. The chain employs TRBV29-1 and TRBJ2-1; D is possibly TRBD1 (6 bases). The CDR3 is 14 amino acids. V was pared by 2 bases and J by 1 base, with 9 bases between. Germline V gives CDR1 SQVTM, CDR2 ANQGSEA.

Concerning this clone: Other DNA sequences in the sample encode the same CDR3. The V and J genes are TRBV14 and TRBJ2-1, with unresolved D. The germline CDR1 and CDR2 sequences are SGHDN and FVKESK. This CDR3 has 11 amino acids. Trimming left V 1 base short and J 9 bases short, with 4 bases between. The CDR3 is CASSQGGEQFF. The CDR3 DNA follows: TGTGCCAGCAGCCAAGGGGGTGAGCAGTTCTTC.

The CDR3 nucleotides are TGTGCCAGCAGCCCATCGACTAGCGGGCCCGCCTACGAGCAGTACTTC. It translates to CASSPSTSGPAYEQYF. The rearrangement joins TRBV7-9 to TRBJ2-7; 10 bases fit TRBD2. Germline V gene lookup returns CDR1 SEHNR and CDR2 FQNEAQ (reference sequence). The J segment lost 2 bases and the V segment lost 5 bases, leaving 9 bases of the junction unmatched. The CDR3 is 16 residues long. The variable domain in full, with the rest retrieved from reference TRBV7-9 and TRBJ2-7, is DTGVSQNPRHKITKRGQNVTFRCDPISEHNRLYWYRQTLGQGPEFLTYFQNEAQLEKSRLLSDRFSAERPKGSFSTLEIQRTEQGDSAMYLCASSPSTSGPAYEQYFGPGTRLTVT.